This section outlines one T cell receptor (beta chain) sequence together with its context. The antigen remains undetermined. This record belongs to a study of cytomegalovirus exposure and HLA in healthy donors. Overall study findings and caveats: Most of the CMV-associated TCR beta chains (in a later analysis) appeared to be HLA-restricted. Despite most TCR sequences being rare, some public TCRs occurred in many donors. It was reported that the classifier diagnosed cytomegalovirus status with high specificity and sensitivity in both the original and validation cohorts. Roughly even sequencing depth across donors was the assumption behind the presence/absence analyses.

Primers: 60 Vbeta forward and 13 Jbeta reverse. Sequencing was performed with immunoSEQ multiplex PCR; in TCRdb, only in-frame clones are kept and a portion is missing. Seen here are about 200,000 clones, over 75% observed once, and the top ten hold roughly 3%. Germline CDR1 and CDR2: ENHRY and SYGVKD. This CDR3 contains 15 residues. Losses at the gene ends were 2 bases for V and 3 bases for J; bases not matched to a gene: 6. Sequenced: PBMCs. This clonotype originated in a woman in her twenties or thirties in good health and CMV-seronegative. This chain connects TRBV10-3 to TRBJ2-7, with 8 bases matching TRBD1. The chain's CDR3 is CAISETWTGNYEQYF. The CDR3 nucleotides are TGTGCCATCAGTGAGACTTGGACAGGGAACTACGAGCAGTACTTC.